What follows are 8 T cell receptor beta chains derived from one specimen sequenced in a study of shared clonotypes between healthy human individuals. This table comes from immunoSEQ multiplex PCR, and its TCRdb copy is limited to in-frame clones, with some not included. The sample lists 2 million to 2.5 million clones; around 95% were seen once. The sequencing sample was made of naive CD4+ T cells sorted from blood. Noted subset: CD45RA+ positively selected. The receptors come from a man aged 18-30 years in good health.

CDR3 sequence reads: CASSREFSGELFF. The CDR3 coding sequence is TGTGCCAGCAGCCGCGAGTTCTCCGGGGAGCTGTTTTTT. The chain is built from TRBV7-9 and TRBJ2-2, with unresolved D. Germline CDR1 is SEHNR and CDR2 is FQNEAQ (reference sequence). Deletions cut 5 bases from V and 6 bases from J, with 10 bases between. This CDR3 is 13 amino acids long.

Concerning this clone itself: The identical CDR3 is also encoded by other nucleotide sequences in the sample. J is TRBJ2-5 and V is TRBV5-6, with 11 bases fitting TRBD2. Trimming cost V 4 bases and J 3 bases; bases outside gene matches: 5. Germline V gene sequence: CDR1 SGHDT, CDR2 YYEEEE. The CDR3 extends over 15 amino acids. Here the CDR3 DNA reads TGTGCCAGCAGCGCACCGGGACTAGCGGAAGAGACCCAGTACTTC. Amino acids: CASSAPGLAEETQYF. The full variable domain, completed using reference TRBV5-6 and TRBJ2-5, is DAGVTQSPTHLIKTRGQQVTLRCSPKSGHDTVSWYQQALGQGPQFIFQYYEEEERQRGNFPDRFSGHQFPNYSSELNVNALLLGDSALYLCASSAPGLAEETQYFGPGTRLLVL.

CDR3 protein: CASSAQGAAPLHF. The CDR3 nucleotides are TGTGCCAGCAGTGCTCAGGGTGCTGCACCCCTCCACTTT. The gene calls are TRBV2 and TRBJ1-6, with TRBD1 as a possible D gene (5 bases). Germline V gene data show CDR1 as SNHLY and CDR2 as FYNNEI. The CDR3 runs to 13 residues. Trimming removed 4 bases at V and 11 bases at J, with 12 bases between.

The chain combines TRBV6-6 with TRBJ1-2; D perhaps matches TRBD1 (5 bases). V lost 5 bases to trimming and J lost 3 bases, with 7 bases between them. Germline CDR1 and CDR2: MNHNY and SVGAGI (reference sequence). The CDR3 runs 12 residues. DNA for the CDR3: TGTGCCAGCAGTGCGGGACACTATGGCTACACCTTC. Encoded protein: CASSAGHYGYTF.

J is TRBJ1-1 and V is TRBV5-4, with D hard to call. Trimming took off 5 bases at V and 0 bases at J, with 8 bases between the two ends. CDR3 length equals 13 residues. Germline assignment: CDR1 SGHNT and CDR2 YYREEE (reference sequence). The CDR3 coding sequence is TGTGCCAGCAGAACGATTTTGAACACTGAAGCTTTCTTT. As protein: CASRTILNTEAFF.

The rearrangement joins TRBV11-3 to TRBJ2-2, with D unresolved. V gave up 5 bases and J gave up 0 bases, with 19 bases separating them. The CDR3 length is 18 residues. Germline V gene sequence: CDR1 SGHNT, CDR2 YENEEA. The CDR3 spells CASSPSFSGYANTGELFF. CDR3 bases: TGTGCCAGCAGCCCTAGTTTCTCAGGATACGCGAACACCGGGGAGCTGTTTTTT.

CDR3 DNA sequence: TGTGCCAGCAGCTTGTTAGGGACTGATGCCTACAATGAGCAGTTCTTC. Translating gives CASSLLGTDAYNEQFF. The chain joins TRBV5-4 to TRBJ2-1; D perhaps matches TRBD2 (6 bases). V gave up 1 base and J gave up 2 bases, with 13 bases separating them. This CDR3 contains 16 residues. Germline CDR1 and CDR2: SGHNT and YYREEE (reference sequence). Based on the CDR3 plus reference TRBV5-4 and TRBJ2-1, the full variable domain is ETGVTQSPTHLIKTRGQQVTLRCSSQSGHNTVSWYQQALGQGPQFIFQYYREEENGRGNFPPRFSGLQFPNYSSELNVNALELDDSALYLCASSLLGTDAYNEQFFGPGTRLTVL.

In nucleotides, the CDR3 is TGTGCCAGCCGTCCGACAGGGGTAAAAGGCGAGCAGTACTTC. Protein: CASRPTGVKGEQYF. V is TRBV25-1 and J is TRBJ2-7, with 8 positions matching TRBD1. The length of the CDR3 is 14 residues. V trimming: 8 bases; J trimming: 6 bases; junction bases outside the gene matches: 12. Germline loops: CDR1 MGHDK, CDR2 SYGVNS.